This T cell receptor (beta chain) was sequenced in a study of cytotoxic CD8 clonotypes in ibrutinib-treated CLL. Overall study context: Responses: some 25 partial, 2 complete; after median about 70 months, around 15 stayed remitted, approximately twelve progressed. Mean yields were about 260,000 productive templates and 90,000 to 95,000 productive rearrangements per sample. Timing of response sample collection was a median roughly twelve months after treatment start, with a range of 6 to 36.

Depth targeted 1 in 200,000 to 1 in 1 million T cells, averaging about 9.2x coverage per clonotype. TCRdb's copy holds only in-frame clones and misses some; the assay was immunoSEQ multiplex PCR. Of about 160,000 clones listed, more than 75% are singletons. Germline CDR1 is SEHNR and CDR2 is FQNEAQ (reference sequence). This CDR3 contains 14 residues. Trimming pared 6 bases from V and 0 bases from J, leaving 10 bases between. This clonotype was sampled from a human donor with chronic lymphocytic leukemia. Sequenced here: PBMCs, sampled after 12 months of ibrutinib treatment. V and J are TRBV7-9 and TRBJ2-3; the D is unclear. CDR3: CASRTMGSTDTQYF. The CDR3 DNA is TGTGCCAGCAGAACGATGGGGAGCACAGATACGCAGTATTTT.